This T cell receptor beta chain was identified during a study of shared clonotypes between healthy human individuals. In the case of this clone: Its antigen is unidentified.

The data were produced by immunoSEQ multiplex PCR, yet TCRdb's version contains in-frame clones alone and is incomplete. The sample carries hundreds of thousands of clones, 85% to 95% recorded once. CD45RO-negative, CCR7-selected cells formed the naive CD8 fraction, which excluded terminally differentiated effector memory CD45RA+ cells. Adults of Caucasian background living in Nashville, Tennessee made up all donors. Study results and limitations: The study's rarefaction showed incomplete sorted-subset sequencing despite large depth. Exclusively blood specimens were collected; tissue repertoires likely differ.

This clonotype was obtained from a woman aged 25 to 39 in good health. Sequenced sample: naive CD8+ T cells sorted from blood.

CDR3 nucleotides: TGTGCCAGCAGTGAAGCTCGGGGCGAGCAGTACTTC. Translating gives CASSEARGEQYF. The chain combines TRBV2 with TRBJ2-7, with a possible D match to TRBD2 (5 bases). This CDR3 is built from 12 residues. V lost 0 bases and J 6 bases, leaving 6 bases between the germline ends. Germline V gives CDR1 SNHLY, CDR2 FYNNEI. The variable domain in full, completed from reference TRBV2 and TRBJ2-7, reads EPEVTQTPSHQVTQMGQEVILRCVPISNHLYFYWYRQILGQKVEFLVSFYNNEISEKSEIFDDQFSVERPDGSNFTLKIRSTKLEDSAMYFCASSEARGEQYFGPGTRLTVT.